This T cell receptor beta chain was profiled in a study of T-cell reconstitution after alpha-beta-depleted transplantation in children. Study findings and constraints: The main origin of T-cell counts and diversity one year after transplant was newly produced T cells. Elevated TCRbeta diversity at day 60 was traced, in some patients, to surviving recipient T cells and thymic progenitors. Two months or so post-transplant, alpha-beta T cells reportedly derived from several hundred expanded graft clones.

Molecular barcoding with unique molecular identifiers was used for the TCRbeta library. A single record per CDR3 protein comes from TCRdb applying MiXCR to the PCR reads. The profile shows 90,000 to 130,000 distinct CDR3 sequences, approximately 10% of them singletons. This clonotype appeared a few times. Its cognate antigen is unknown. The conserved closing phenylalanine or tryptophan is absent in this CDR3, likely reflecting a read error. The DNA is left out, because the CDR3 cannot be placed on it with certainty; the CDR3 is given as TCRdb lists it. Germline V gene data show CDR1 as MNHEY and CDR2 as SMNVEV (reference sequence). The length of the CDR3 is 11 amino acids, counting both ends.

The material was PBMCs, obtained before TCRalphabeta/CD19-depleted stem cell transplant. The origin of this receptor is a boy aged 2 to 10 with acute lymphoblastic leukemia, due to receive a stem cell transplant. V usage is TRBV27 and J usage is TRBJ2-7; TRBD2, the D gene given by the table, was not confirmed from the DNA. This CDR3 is CASSFSGLRRA.